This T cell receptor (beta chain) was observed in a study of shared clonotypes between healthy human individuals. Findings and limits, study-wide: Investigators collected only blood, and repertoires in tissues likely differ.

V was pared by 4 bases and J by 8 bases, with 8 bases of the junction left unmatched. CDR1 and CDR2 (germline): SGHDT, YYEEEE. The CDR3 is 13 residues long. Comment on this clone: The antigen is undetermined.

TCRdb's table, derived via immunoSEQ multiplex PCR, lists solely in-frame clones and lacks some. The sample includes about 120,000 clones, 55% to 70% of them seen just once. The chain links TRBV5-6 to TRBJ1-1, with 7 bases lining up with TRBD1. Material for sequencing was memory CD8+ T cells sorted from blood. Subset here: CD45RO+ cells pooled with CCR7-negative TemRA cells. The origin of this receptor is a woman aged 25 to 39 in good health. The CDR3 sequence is CASSRTGVEEAFF. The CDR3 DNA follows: TGTGCCAGCAGCCGAACAGGGGTTGAGGAAGCTTTCTTT.